Listed here is a single T cell receptor (beta chain). Its specificity is not known. This entry is derived from a study of T cell repertoires in cytomegalovirus infection. At the level of the study: A matching HLA type, together with CMV infection, was signaled by public TCR beta signatures.

TCRdb redid the calling of the reads with MiXCR, one entry per CDR3 protein. The top ten hold 18% of the sample, which has about 230,000 distinct CDR3 sequences, approximately 22% seen once. The V gene lost 2 bases and the J gene lost 0 bases, with 5 bases spanning the gap. Germline-derived CDR1 and CDR2 are DFQATT and SNEGSKA (reference sequence). The CDR3 covers 13 residues. Findings and limits, study-wide: The study found HLA-C-restricted CMV-specific TCR beta clonotypes dominating the ex vivo response. Public TCR beta family frequency separated CMV-and-HLA carriers, including in an independent cohort.

The genes are TRBV20-1 and TRBJ2-4; D not certain. The sample taken for sequencing was CD8+ T cells from PBMCs. This TCR was recovered from a human donor in good health (CMV status not recorded). Some clones in this sample may be carry-over from other donors' samples. The CDR3 loop is CSARLEAKNIQYF. In DNA form, the CDR3 reads TGCAGTGCTAGACTGGAAGCCAAAAACATTCAGTACTTC.